This TCR beta chain was sequenced for a study of cytomegalovirus exposure and HLA in healthy donors. Findings and caveats of the study: Analyses of presence/absence relied on an assumption of roughly uniform sequencing depth across donors.

This clone was seen a handful of times. No antigen is known for it. The PCR employed 60 Vbeta primers together with 13 Jbeta primers. The assay was immunoSEQ multiplex PCR, and TCRdb's table has in-frame clones only and misses some. The data hold about 120,000 clones, with less than 10% observed a single time. The V segment lost 3 bases and the J segment 3 bases; nucleotides outside the gene matches: 6. The CDR3 is 16 amino acids. The germline V gene encodes CDR1 LNHDA and CDR2 SQIVND (reference sequence). The sequence came from a woman in her 40s in good health and CMV-seropositive. The V gene is TRBV19, the J gene TRBJ2-3, with 10 nucleotides matching TRBD1. The specimen sequenced was PBMCs. CDR3 in DNA: TGTGCCAGTAGTATCGGGACAGGGGAGGCGACAGATACGCAGTATTTT. It codes for CASSIGTGEATDTQYF.